This T cell receptor beta chain was identified in a study of glioma-infiltrating T cells. Study-level points and caveats: Gliomas, especially low-grade, showed above-expected tissue-blood divergence; non-neoplastic patients showed below. Very few CDR3 sequences were shared between tissue and blood.

As concerns this clonotype: Its antigen is unidentified.

The ends were cut back, 7 bases at V and 6 bases at J, with 13 bases in the middle. This CDR3 has 12 amino acids. TCR alpha and beta CDR3 regions were amplified from RNA using iRepertoire nested multiplex PCR. Tissue mRNA or PBMC total RNA, about 85-400 ng, went into one-step reverse transcription and amplification. TCRdb re-called the multiplex PCR reads through MiXCR, storing one row per CDR3 protein. The sample lists 150,000 to 200,000 distinct CDR3 sequences; more than 35% were seen once. Sample: glioma tissue, nonneoplastic brain tissue, or PBMCs (not recorded which). This rearrangement joins TRBV12-3 or TRBV12-4 to TRBJ2-7, with D perhaps assigned TRBD1 or TRBD2 (6 bases each). The TCR comes from a human donor with low-grade glioma or glioblastoma, undergoing nonglioma brain surgery, or in good health (not recorded which). The CDR3 nucleotides read TGTGCCAGCACCCTCAGGGGACTCGAGCAGTACTTC. Encoded protein: CASTLRGLEQYF.